This T cell receptor beta chain is drawn from a study of T cells in women clearing cervical HPV infection. Study-level information: Controls gave blood once infection was undetectable; cases at lesion identification. Broader study findings: TRBV6-7 relative abundance averaged approximately 0.1% in cases and approximately 0.15% in controls.

TCRdb's copy holds only in-frame clones and misses some; the assay was immunoSEQ multiplex PCR. This table holds tens of thousands of clones. CDR3 length: 15 residues. CDR1 MNHEY and CDR2 SVGEGT come from the germline V gene. Between the trimmed V and J ends, which lost 4 bases and 6 bases, there was a span of 16 bases. Comments on this clone: Its matching antigen is unknown. The read comes to an end 3 residues before the CDR3 does, leaving the germline J gene to fill in the end.

The receptor was derived from a woman aged 18-70 years with a cervical HPV16 infection that either progressed to CIN3+ or cleared (not recorded which). The chain uses TRBV6-2 or TRBV6-3 and TRBJ2-1; a possible D gene is TRBD1 (5 bases). The sequencing input was blood buffy coat. CDR3 loop: CASSFRVATGNEQFF. The part of the CDR3 DNA that was read is TGTGCCAGCAGTTTCAGGGTGGCTACGGGCAATGAG.